This T cell receptor (beta chain) appears in the sequencing data of a study of cytomegalovirus exposure and HLA in healthy donors. General study results and limits: Analyses of presence and absence presupposed an approximately uniform sequencing depth across donors. A highly shared variant cluster was judged a likely technical artifact. Earlier findings revealed that most TCR beta V segments proved productive either about 87% or about 30% of the time. Later work showed greater clonal expansion in HLA-associated TCR beta chains than in equally common others.

In the PCR, 60 Vbeta and 13 Jbeta primers were used. The repertoire was sequenced with immunoSEQ multiplex PCR; TCRdb's copy has only in-frame clones and lacks some. The data hold roughly 180,000 clones, with about 82% observed a single time. Comments on this clone: Antigen: not known.

The V end was cut by 3 bases, the J end by 3 bases, with 6 bases between. From germline, CDR1 is SGHAT and CDR2 FQNNGV. This CDR3 has 12 residues. The chain recombines TRBV11-2 with TRBJ2-7; D not certain. The source is a female donor in good health and CMV-seronegative. Sequencing was performed on PBMCs. CDR3 sequence reads: CASSFWLYEQYF. Here the CDR3 DNA reads TGTGCCAGCAGCTTTTGGCTCTACGAGCAGTACTTC.